Listed below are T cell receptor beta chains from one sample, sequenced in a study of T cell changes during pregnancy in multiple sclerosis. TCRdb keeps only in-frame clones here, not all; method: immunoSEQ multiplex PCR. The repertoire has over 65,000 clones, more than 80% of them found once; the top ten carry over 0.65%. Material: peripheral blood, obtained in the second trimester of pregnancy. The receptors originated from a female donor with multiple sclerosis, enrolled in a pregnancy study. Each CDR3 is given with its conserved first and last residue. D genes are given only for firm matches. Clone sizes are given selectively: once, few, many, or a class where the clone is expanded.

v_call	clone_size	j_call	d_call	cdr3_nt	cdr3_aa
TRBV5-6	NA	TRBJ2-1	NA	TGTGCCAGCAGCTTGGGAGGTGGCTACAATGAGCAGTTCTTC	CASSLGGGYNEQFF
TRBV5-6	NA	TRBJ2-7	NA	TGTGCCAGCAGCTTGGGTCGCTACGAGCAGTACTTC	CASSLGRYEQYF
TRBV5-5	once	TRBJ2-1	NA	TGTGCCAGCAGCTTGGTGGCTGTCAATGAGCAGTTCTTC	CASSLVAVNEQFF
TRBV19	NA	TRBJ1-2	NA	TGTGCCAGTAGTCCTGGGACAAGCTATGGCTACACCTTC	CASSPGTSYGYTF
TRBV29-1	NA	TRBJ1-1	NA	TGCAGCGTTGAAGCCCGGCGAAGGGGGTTGAACACTGAAGCTTTCTTT	CSVEARRRGLNTEAFF
TRBV4-3	NA	TRBJ2-1	TRBD2	TGCGCCAGCAGCCAAGACCCTAGCGGCCCCTCCTTCTCCAATGAGCAGTTCTTC	CASSQDPSGPSFSNEQFF
TRBV30	NA	TRBJ2-3	TRBD2	TGTGCCTGGAGTAGGCTAGCGGATAGCACAGATACGCAGTATTTT	CAWSRLADSTDTQYF
TRBV9	NA	TRBJ2-3	TRBD2	TGTGCCAGCAGCCCATTCCCCAGCGGGGTAACGCAGTATTTT	CASSPFPSGVTQYF
TRBV9	NA	TRBJ2-7	NA	TGTGCCAGCAGCCACGGGGTCTCCTACGAGCAGTACTTC	CASSHGVSYEQYF
TRBV19	NA	TRBJ1-5	NA	TGTGCCAGTAGTATAGAGGGGAGGAAGCCCCAGCATTTT	CASSIEGRKPQHF
TRBV20-1	NA	TRBJ2-5	NA	TGCAGTGCTAGTCACGGAGAGACCCAGTACTTC	CSASHGETQYF
TRBV6-5	NA	TRBJ1-1	NA	TGTGCCAGCAGTTTTGGAGCGGTTGCTGAAGCTTTCTTT	CASSFGAVAEAFF
TRBV5-8	NA	TRBJ1-5	TRBD1	TGTGCCAGCAGCACGGGACAGGGGTTTGGACAGCCCCAGCATTTT	CASSTGQGFGQPQHF
TRBV5-4	NA	TRBJ1-1	NA	TGTGCCAGCAGCCAGGGACTTCAGAACACTGAAGCTTTCTTT	CASSQGLQNTEAFF
TRBV10-3	NA	TRBJ1-1	NA	TGTGCCATCAGTGGGACGGGAAACACTGAAGCTTTCTTT	CAISGTGNTEAFF
TRBV7-7	NA	TRBJ2-3	TRBD1	TGTGCCAGCAGCTTAGCGGGACAGGGGGCGCCTACAGATACGCAGTATTTT	CASSLAGQGAPTDTQYF
TRBV19	NA	TRBJ1-5	NA	TGTGCCAGTAGTCCCCTAGCCCTGGACGTCAATCAGCCCCAGCATTTT	CASSPLALDVNQPQHF
TRBV4-3	once	TRBJ1-1	NA	TGCGCCAGCAGCCAAGGAGAAGGGGCCGTGAACACTGAAGCTTTCTTT	CASSQGEGAVNTEAFF
TRBV19	NA	TRBJ1-4	NA	TGTGCCAGTAGTATACAGGGTTGGACTAATGAAAAACTGTTTTTT	CASSIQGWTNEKLFF
TRBV7-2	NA	TRBJ2-1	NA	TGTGCCAGCCTTTATAGCGTCACCATTGGAAATGAGCAGTTCTTC	CASLYSVTIGNEQFF
TRBV7-3	NA	TRBJ1-2	NA	TGTGCCAGCAGCCCCGACAGGAACTATGGCTACACCTTC	CASSPDRNYGYTF
TRBV9	NA	TRBJ2-5	TRBD2	TGTGCCAGCAGCCAGGCGGGGGGCAGTTGGGAGACCCAGTACTTC	CASSQAGGSWETQYF
TRBV9	NA	TRBJ2-7	NA	TGTGCCAGCAGCGTAGAGCCAGGGGCCTACGAGCAGTACTTC	CASSVEPGAYEQYF
TRBV19	few	TRBJ2-7	NA	TGTGCCAGTAGTGCAGGCTACGAGCAGTACTTC	CASSAGYEQYF
TRBV30	NA	TRBJ1-1	NA	TGTGCCTGGACATGGGCGAACACTGAAGCTTTCTTT	CAWTWANTEAFF
TRBV9	NA	TRBJ2-2	TRBD2	TGTGCCAGCAGCCTCGCGGCTAGCGGATACGGGGAGCTGTTTTTT	CASSLAASGYGELFF
TRBV30	NA	TRBJ1-1	TRBD1	TGTGCCTGGAACAGGGGCGGGTACACTGAAGCTTTCTTT	CAWNRGGYTEAFF
TRBV19	NA	TRBJ1-1	TRBD1	TGTGCCAGTAGTACGGGACAGCTGAACACTGAAGCTTTCTTT	CASSTGQLNTEAFF